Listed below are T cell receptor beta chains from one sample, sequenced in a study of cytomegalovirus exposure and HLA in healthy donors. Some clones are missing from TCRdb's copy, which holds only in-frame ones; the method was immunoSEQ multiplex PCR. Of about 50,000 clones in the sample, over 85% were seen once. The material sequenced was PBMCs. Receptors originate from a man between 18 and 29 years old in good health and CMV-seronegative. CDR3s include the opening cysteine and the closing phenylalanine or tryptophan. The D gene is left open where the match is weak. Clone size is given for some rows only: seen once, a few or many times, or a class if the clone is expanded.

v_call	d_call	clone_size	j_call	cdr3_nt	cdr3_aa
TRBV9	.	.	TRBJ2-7	TGTGCCAGCAGCCCGCCCAGCGGCTCCTACGAGCAGTACTTC	CASSPPSGSYEQYF
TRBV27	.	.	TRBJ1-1	TGTGCCAGCAGCCCTGGGGAGGGGTACACTGAAGCTTTCTTT	CASSPGEGYTEAFF
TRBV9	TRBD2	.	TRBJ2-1	TGTGCCAGCAGCGTAGAGGGACTAGCGGCCTACAATGAGCAGTTCTTC	CASSVEGLAAYNEQFF
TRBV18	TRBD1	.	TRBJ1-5	TGTGCCAGCTCAGGACAGGGTAGCAATCAGCCCCAGCATTTT	CASSGQGSNQPQHF
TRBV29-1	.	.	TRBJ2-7	TGCAGCGTGCGGCAGGGACTCTACGAGCAGTACTTC	CSVRQGLYEQYF
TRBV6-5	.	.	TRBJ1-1	TGTGCCAGCAGCCCAACCGGGATATTGAACACTGAAGCTTTCTTT	CASSPTGILNTEAFF
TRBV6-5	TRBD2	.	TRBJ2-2	TGTGCCAGCCGAAGGACTAGCGGGAGGGCCGGGGAGCTGTTTTTT	CASRRTSGRAGELFF
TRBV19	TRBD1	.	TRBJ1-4	TGTGCCAGTAGGGGCTGGACAGGAGGACCCGAAAAACTGTTTTTT	CASRGWTGGPEKLFF
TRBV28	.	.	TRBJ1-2	TGTGCCAGCAGCCGAGAGAGGTGGGGCTACACCTTC	CASSRERWGYTF
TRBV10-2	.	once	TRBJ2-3	TGCGCCAGCTATTCGAGCGGTAGCACAGATACGCAGTATTTT	CASYSSGSTDTQYF
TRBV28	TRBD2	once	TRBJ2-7	TGTGCCAGCACCGAAAGAGTTCTTTTGCTAGCGGAAGCCCTACCCGAGCAGTACTTC	CASTERVLLLAEALPEQYF
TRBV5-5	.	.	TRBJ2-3	TGTGCCAGCAGCTTGGTTAGCGGCGCTAGCACAGATACGCAGTATTTT	CASSLVSGASTDTQYF
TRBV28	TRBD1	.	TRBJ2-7	TGTGCCAGCAGTTCCTACCCCGGGACAGGGTGGACTTTCGAGCAGTACTTC	CASSSYPGTGWTFEQYF
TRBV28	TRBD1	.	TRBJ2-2	TGTGCCAGCATGTACAGGGGTTCGGGCACCGGGGAGCTGTTTTTT	CASMYRGSGTGELFF
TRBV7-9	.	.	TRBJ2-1	TGTGCCAGCAGCAAAGCGGGCAGTCTCGACAATGAGCAGTTCTTC	CASSKAGSLDNEQFF
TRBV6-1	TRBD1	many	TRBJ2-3	TGTGCCAGCAGTGAAGGTGTCGGGACAGGGGGAGCAGATACGCAGTATTTT	CASSEGVGTGGADTQYF
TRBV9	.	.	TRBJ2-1	TGTGCCAGCAGCGTAGGAGCTAGCTCCCCCTACAATGAGCAGTTCTTC	CASSVGASSPYNEQFF
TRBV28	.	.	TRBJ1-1	TGTGCCAGCACCCAAGGGGGAAGGAACACTGAAGCTTTCTTT	CASTQGGRNTEAFF
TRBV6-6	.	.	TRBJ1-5	TGTGCCAGCAATGGGGGCTGGAACAATCAGCCCCAGCATTTT	CASNGGWNNQPQHF
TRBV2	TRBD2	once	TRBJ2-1	TGTGCCAGCAGTGAGCGACTAGCGGGCAATGAGCAGTTCTTC	CASSERLAGNEQFF
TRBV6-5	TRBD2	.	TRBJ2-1	TGTGCCAGCAGTTACGGGACTAGCGGGACGGATGAGCAGTTCTTC	CASSYGTSGTDEQFF
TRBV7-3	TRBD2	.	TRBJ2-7	TGTGCCAGCAGCTTATTCGGCGGGAGGGAATCCGAGCAGTACTTC	CASSLFGGRESEQYF
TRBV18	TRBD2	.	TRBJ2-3	TGTGCCAGCTCACCACCGGGACTAGCGGGAGCACCAGATACGCAGTATTTT	CASSPPGLAGAPDTQYF
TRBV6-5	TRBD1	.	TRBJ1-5	TGTGCCAGCAGTCCCGACAGGGTAAATCAGCCCCAGCATTTT	CASSPDRVNQPQHF
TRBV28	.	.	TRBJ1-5	TGTGCCAGCATGATACAGACCCCGTCGGGCAATCAGCCCCAGCATTTT	CASMIQTPSGNQPQHF
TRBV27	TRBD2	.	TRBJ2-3	TGTGCCAGCAAATATCTAGCGGCAACTAGCACAGATACGCAGTATTTT	CASKYLAATSTDTQYF
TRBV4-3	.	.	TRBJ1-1	TGCGCCAGCAGCCAAGATTTTCAGGGGATAGCTTTCTTT	CASSQDFQGIAFF
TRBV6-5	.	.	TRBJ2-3	TGTGCCAGCAGTTCAGGGAGGACCACAGATACGCAGTATTTT	CASSSGRTTDTQYF
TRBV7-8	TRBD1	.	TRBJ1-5	TGTGCCAGCAGCCCGGATCCCGGGACAGCGGATAGCAATCAGCCCCAGCATTTT	CASSPDPGTADSNQPQHF
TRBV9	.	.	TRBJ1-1	TGTGCCAGCAGCGTAGGAGGTTTGACTGAAGCTTTCTTT	CASSVGGLTEAFF
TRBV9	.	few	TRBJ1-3	TGTGCCAGCAGCCCACAGGGAAGCTCTGGAAACACCATATATTTT	CASSPQGSSGNTIYF
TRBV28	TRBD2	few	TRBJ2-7	TGTGCCAGTTGTCCGGGGGGGGGTATAACGAAGCAGTACTTC	CASCPGGGITKQYF
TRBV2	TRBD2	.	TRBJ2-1	TGTGCCAGCACCCGGACTAGCGGGAACAATGAGCAGTTCTTC	CASTRTSGNNEQFF
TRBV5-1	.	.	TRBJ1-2	TGCGCCAGCAGCTTTCTAGTCAGCTATGGCTACACCTTC	CASSFLVSYGYTF
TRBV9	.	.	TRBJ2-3	TGTGCCAGCAGCCTTACTAGCACAGATACGCAGTATTTT	CASSLTSTDTQYF
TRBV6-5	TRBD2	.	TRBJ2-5	TGTGCCAGCAGTCTAGCGGAGTACCAAGAGACCCAGTACTTC	CASSLAEYQETQYF
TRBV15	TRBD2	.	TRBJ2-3	TGTGCCACCAGCGGCCTGGGACTAGCGGCCTTTTCCGTTAGCACAGATACGCAGTATTTT	CATSGLGLAAFSVSTDTQYF
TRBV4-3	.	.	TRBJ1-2	TGCGCCAGCAGCCAAGCCTCGGGCCAGGGTATTAGCTACACCTTC	CASSQASGQGISYTF
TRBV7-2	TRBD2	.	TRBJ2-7	TGTGCCAGCAGCACGCAAGGGAGTAGCGGGAGGGTCTGGTACGAGCAGTACTTC	CASSTQGSSGRVWYEQYF
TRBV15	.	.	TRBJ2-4	TGTGCCACCAGCAGACAGGGCGAAAACATTCAGTACTTC	CATSRQGENIQYF
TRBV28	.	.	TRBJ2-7	TGTGCCAGCAGTTTGGGGGAGGTCCGCGAGCAGTACTTC	CASSLGEVREQYF
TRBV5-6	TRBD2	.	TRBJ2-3	TGTGCCAGCAGCCGCGGACTAGCGGGAGTCTTAGCAGATACGCAGTATTTT	CASSRGLAGVLADTQYF
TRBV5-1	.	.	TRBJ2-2	TGCGCCAGCAGCTACAGGGAATTTGGAAACACCGGGGAGCTGTTTTTT	CASSYREFGNTGELFF
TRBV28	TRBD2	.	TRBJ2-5	TGTGCCAGCAGTCCCTGGACTAGCGACAGAGAGACCCAGTACTTC	CASSPWTSDRETQYF
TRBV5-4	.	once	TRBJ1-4	TGTGCCAGCAGCTTGAAAAACAGGGACGAAAAACTGTTTTTT	CASSLKNRDEKLFF
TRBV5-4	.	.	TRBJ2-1	TGTGCCAGCAGCTTCCCCGGGAGCGGTACCAATGAGCAGTTCTTC	CASSFPGSGTNEQFF
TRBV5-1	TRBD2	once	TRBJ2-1	TGCGCCAGCAGCTTGGGGACTAGCGGATACAATGAGCAGTTCTTC	CASSLGTSGYNEQFF
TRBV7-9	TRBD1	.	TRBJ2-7	TGTGCCAGCAGCTCACCGAGGACAGGGGTTTATGCGCAGTACTTC	CASSSPRTGVYAQYF
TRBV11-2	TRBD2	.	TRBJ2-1	TGTGCCAGCAGCCCAGGACTAGCGGTTTACAATGAGCAGTTCTTC	CASSPGLAVYNEQFF
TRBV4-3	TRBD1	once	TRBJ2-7	TGCGCCAGCAGCCAAGGGACAGGGACTTACTACGAGCAGTACTTC	CASSQGTGTYYEQYF
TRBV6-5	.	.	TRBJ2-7	TGTGCCAGCAGATCACTCTACGAGCAGTACTTC	CASRSLYEQYF
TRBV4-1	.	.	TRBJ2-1	TGCGCCAGCAGGGCGGGGGCGGGAGCAACGGATGAGCAGTTCTTC	CASRAGAGATDEQFF
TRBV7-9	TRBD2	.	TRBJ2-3	TGTGCCAGCAGCTTAGTCCGGGGAGGGGACACAGATACGCAGTATTTT	CASSLVRGGDTDTQYF
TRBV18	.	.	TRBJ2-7	TGTGCCAGCTCACCACCTGCCCGGACTAACTACGAGCAGTACTTC	CASSPPARTNYEQYF
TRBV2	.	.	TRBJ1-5	TGTGCCAGCAGCGCCCCAGCGGGTTATCAGCCCCAGCATTTT	CASSAPAGYQPQHF